Below, 25 T cell receptor beta chains from the same sample are listed, as sequenced in a study of CD8 T cells in Susac syndrome. Random hexamers were used to reverse transcribe the RNA input (about 0.5 to 1 ug). A single record per CDR3 protein comes from TCRdb applying MiXCR to the immunoSEQ multiplex PCR reads. The table records approximately 190,000 distinct CDR3 sequences, roughly 94% of them present only once. Sequencing used CD8+ T cells from PBMCs. The origin of the receptors is a human donor with Susac syndrome.

The V gene is TRBV4-1, the J gene TRBJ1-5; D might be TRBD1 (5 bases). The V gene lost 0 bases and the J gene lost 2 bases, with 11 bases spanning the gap. The CDR3 sequence is 16 residues long. The germline V gene encodes CDR1 MGHRA and CDR2 YSYEKL. The CDR3 spells CASSQDGGTGNQPQHF. The DNA for the CDR3 is TGCGCCAGCAGCCAAGATGGAGGGACGGGCAATCAGCCCCAGCATTTT.

CDR3 amino acids: CASSLGTGEHNEQFF. CDR3 coding DNA: TGTGCCAGCAGCTTAGGTACTGGAGAACACAATGAGCAGTTCTTC. V gene TRBV7-9 combines with J gene TRBJ2-1; D remains ambiguous. Trimming pared 1 base from V and 5 bases from J, leaving 12 bases between. Germline lookup yields CDR1 SEHNR and CDR2 FQNEAQ (reference sequence). This CDR3 spans 15 amino acids. The complete variable domain, with remaining parts taken from reference TRBV7-9 and TRBJ2-1, reads DTGVSQNPRHKITKRGQNVTFRCDPISEHNRLYWYRQTLGQGPEFLTYFQNEAQLEKSRLLSDRFSAERPKGSFSTLEIQRTEQGDSAMYLCASSLGTGEHNEQFFGPGTRLTVL.

This sequence joins TRBV12-3 or TRBV12-4 and TRBJ2-2, with D perhaps TRBD1 or TRBD2 (5 bases each). V lost 6 bases, J lost 0 bases, and 11 bases lay in between. This CDR3 comprises 15 residues. The CDR3 loop is CASRGDAANTGELFF. CDR3 DNA: TGTGCCAGCAGGGGGGACGCCGCGAACACCGGGGAGCTGTTTTTT.

The rearrangement joins TRBV9 to TRBJ2-6; D gene uncertain. The CDR3 consists of 15 residues. V was shortened by 3 bases and J by 0 bases, with 7 bases between the two germline ends. Germline CDR1 reads SGDLS; CDR2 reads YYNGEE. CDR3 in DNA: TGTGCCAGCAGCGCCCCTGCCTCTGGGGCCAACGTCCTGACTTTC. Its translation: CASSAPASGANVLTF. Full variable domain (missing parts from reference TRBV9 and TRBJ2-6): DSGVTQTPKHLITATGQRVTLRCSPRSGDLSVYWYQQSLDQGLQFLIQYYNGEERAKGNILERFSAQQFPDLHSELNLSSLELGDSALYFCASSAPASGANVLTFGAGSRLTVL.

V and J are TRBV7-9 and TRBJ1-1, with D possibly TRBD1 on 6 matching bases. The CDR3 has 15 amino acids. CDR1 is SEHNR, CDR2 FQNEAQ, per germline (reference sequence). V dropped 3 bases and J dropped 3 bases, with 14 bases sitting between them. The CDR3 sequence: CASSFERGGDTEAFF. CDR3 coding DNA: TGTGCCAGCAGCTTTGAACGAGGGGGGGACACTGAAGCTTTCTTT.

The chain is built from TRBV27 and TRBJ1-1; TRBD1 agrees at 10 bases. The ends lost 6 bases at V and 10 bases at J; junction bases unmatched: 8. This CDR3 region has 13 residues. The V gene's germline CDR1 is MNHEY and CDR2 SMNVEV (reference sequence). CDR3 sequence: CASSLTGGLVAFF. The CDR3 region has the DNA TGTGCCAGCAGCTTGACAGGGGGCCTGGTAGCTTTCTTT.

The rearrangement links TRBV5-4 to TRBJ1-2, with a possible D match to TRBD1 (6 bases). The germline gives CDR1 SGHNT, CDR2 YYREEE (reference sequence). The CDR3 loop spans 13 amino acids. V was trimmed by 4 bases and J by 6 bases, leaving 13 bases between them. The CDR3 DNA follows: TGTGCCAGCAGCCAGGACAGAGATCATGGCTACACCTTC. Its translation is CASSQDRDHGYTF.

The chain has TRBV6-1 and TRBJ2-1; TRBD2 agrees at 7 bases. CDR3 length equals 16 residues. Unmatched junction bases numbered 6, after V lost 0 bases and J lost 4 bases. Germline CDR1 MNHNS, CDR2 SASEGT. CDR3 sequence reads: CASSEAWREPYNEQFF. The CDR3 nucleotides read TGTGCCAGCAGTGAAGCCTGGCGGGAGCCGTACAATGAGCAGTTCTTC.

This clonotype was observed once. The chain carries TRBV2 and TRBJ2-5, with 11 bases fitting TRBD2. Losses at the gene ends were 9 bases for V and 4 bases for J; bases not matched to a gene: 7. Germline CDR1 reads SNHLY; CDR2 reads FYNNEI. This CDR3 is 14 amino acids long. The CDR3 is CASTSGSGLETQYF. The CDR3 DNA is TGTGCCAGTACTAGCGGGAGCGGTCTAGAGACCCAGTACTTC.

The rearrangement links TRBV1 to TRBJ2-7. TRBV1 is a pseudogene locus. The CDR3 loop spans 16 amino acids. CDR3 nucleotides: TGCACCAGCAGCCAAGATTTCAGACAGAGCTCCTACGAGCAGTACTTC. As protein: CTSSQDFRQSSYEQYF.

This chain links TRBV18 with TRBJ2-7; 8 bases align to TRBD1. Germline V CDR1 and CDR2: KGHSH, LQKENI. The CDR3 runs to 15 residues. Unmatched junction bases numbered 11, after V lost 3 bases and J lost 7 bases. This CDR3 reads CASSPWDRPDGEQYF. DNA for the CDR3: TGTGCCAGCTCACCGTGGGACAGGCCAGACGGGGAGCAGTACTTC. Using reference TRBV18 and TRBJ2-7 for the parts outside the CDR3, the full variable domain is NAGVMQNPRHLVRRRGQEARLRCSPMKGHSHVYWYRQLPEEGLKFMVYLQKENIIDESGMPKERFSAEFPKEGPSILRIQQVVRGDSAAYFCASSPWDRPDGEQYFGPGTRLTVT.

J is TRBJ2-3 and V is TRBV4-1, with 8 positions matching TRBD2. CDR1 is MGHRA, CDR2 YSYEKL, per germline. There are 15 residues in the CDR3. The trim removed 4 bases at V and 5 bases at J, leaving 8 bases unmatched. The CDR3 DNA reads TGCGCCAGCAGCCGGACTAGCTATTCGCAAGATACGCAGTATTTT. Encoded protein: CASSRTSYSQDTQYF.

This clonotype was seen once. The rearrangement joins TRBV20-1 to TRBJ2-7, with 7 nucleotides matching TRBD2. The V and J ends lost 5 bases and 3 bases, in that order; junction bases with no gene match: 10. The V gene's germline CDR1 is DFQATT and CDR2 SNEGSKA (reference sequence). This CDR3 spans 14 amino acids. The CDR3 sequence is CSAQRLAALYEQYF. The CDR3 DNA reads TGCAGTGCTCAGAGGCTAGCGGCACTCTACGAGCAGTACTTC.

The gene calls are TRBV29-1 and TRBJ1-2; the D is unclear. Germline CDR1 reads SQVTM; CDR2 reads ANQGSEA. The ends were cut back, 7 bases at V and 2 bases at J, with 11 bases in the middle. This CDR3 has 12 amino acids. Written as DNA, the CDR3 is TGCAGCGCGGACCCCGGGAACTATGGCTACACCTTC. Its translation: CSADPGNYGYTF.

The chain is built from TRBV15 and TRBJ2-7; no clear D. V lost 0 bases, J lost 3 bases, and 9 bases lay in between. Germline V gives CDR1 LNHNV, CDR2 YYDKDF (reference sequence). The CDR3 is made up of 14 amino acids. Here the CDR3 DNA reads TGTGCCACCAGCAGAGATCCGGCAGACTACGAGCAGTACTTC. Translated, it gives CATSRDPADYEQYF.

This chain joins TRBV7-9 and TRBJ1-1; TRBD1 is a possible D gene (5 bases). CDR3 length: 13 residues. V lost 5 bases and J lost 7, with 14 bases in between. Germline V gives CDR1 SEHNR, CDR2 FQNEAQ (reference sequence). For the CDR3, the DNA is TGTGCCAGCAGCCCCGACAGCGAATTTGAAGCTTTCTTT. It is translated as CASSPDSEFEAFF.

This chain links TRBV9 with TRBJ1-2, with 7 nucleotides matching TRBD1. Looked up from germline, CDR1 is SGDLS and CDR2 is YYNGEE. There are 15 residues in the CDR3. V dropped 0 bases and J dropped 4; count of bases not matched to a gene: 6. The CDR3 region is CASSVVAGGGYGYTF. CDR3 bases: TGTGCCAGCAGCGTAGTGGCAGGGGGTGGCTATGGCTACACCTTC.

The chain has TRBV11-1 and TRBJ2-5; the D gene could be TRBD1 or TRBD2 (5 bases each). The CDR3 runs 15 residues. Trimming removed 5 bases at V and 5 bases at J, with 18 bases between. Germline loops: CDR1 SGHAT, CDR2 FQDESV (reference sequence). The chain's CDR3 is CASSPESMGPETQYF. The CDR3 region has the DNA TGTGCCAGCAGCCCAGAGAGTATGGGACCGGAGACCCAGTACTTC.

The rearrangement uses TRBV5-1 and TRBJ2-1, with D unresolved. CDR3 size: 15 residues. Germline CDR1 and CDR2: SGHRS and YFSETQ. V lost 0 bases, J lost 4 bases, and 11 bases lay in between. CDR3 DNA sequence: TGCGCCAGCAGCTTGGACGATGTCGGATACAATGAGCAGTTCTTC. Its translation: CASSLDDVGYNEQFF.

The chain couples TRBV25-1 to TRBJ1-5; no firm D call. The CDR3 loop spans 14 amino acids. Germline loops: CDR1 MGHDK, CDR2 SYGVNS. V lost 3 bases to trimming and J lost 1 base, with 7 bases between them. The CDR3 loop reads CASSDGGSNQPQHF. The DNA for the CDR3 is TGTGCCAGCAGTGACGGAGGGAGCAATCAGCCCCAGCATTTT. The variable domain in full, completed from reference TRBV25-1 and TRBJ1-5, reads EADIYQTPRYLVIGTGKKITLECSQTMGHDKMYWYQQDPGMELHLIHYSYGVNSTEKGDLSSESTVSRIRTEHFPLTLESARPSHTSQYLCASSDGGSNQPQHFGDGTRLSIL.

The rearrangement links TRBV27 to TRBJ2-3, with D unclear. The CDR3 runs 13 residues. Trimming took off 2 bases at V and 3 bases at J, with 6 bases between the two ends. Germline CDR1 is MNHEY and CDR2 is SMNVEV (reference sequence). The CDR3 nucleotides are TGTGCCAGCAGTTTAGGCAGAACAGATACGCAGTATTTT. Translated: CASSLGRTDTQYF.

CDR3 amino acids: CASTGGDVTNYGYTF. The CDR3 DNA follows: TGTGCCAGCACCGGCGGGGACGTTACTAACTATGGCTACACCTTC. This chain links TRBV9 with TRBJ1-2, with D tentatively TRBD1 (5 bases). CDR3 length equals 15 residues. Between the trimmed V and J ends, which lost 6 bases and 0 bases, there was a span of 15 bases. Per germline, CDR1 SGDLS and CDR2 YYNGEE.

CDR3 protein: CATSREEGRRGGELFF. CDR3 DNA sequence: TGTGCCACCAGCAGAGAGGAGGGACGGCGGGGCGGGGAGCTGTTTTTT. The chain carries TRBV15 and TRBJ2-2, with D perhaps TRBD2 (6 bases). The CDR3 has 16 amino acids. Per germline, CDR1 LNHNV and CDR2 YYDKDF (reference sequence). Deletions cut 0 bases from V and 7 bases from J, with 15 bases between.

The chain has TRBV3-1 and TRBJ1-1; D ambiguous. Germline CDR1 LGHDT, CDR2 YNNKEL (reference sequence). Trimming removed 1 base from V and 7 bases from J, with 7 bases in between. CDR3 size: 12 residues. CDR3 protein: CASSQGTVEAFF. As DNA, the CDR3 is TGTGCCAGCAGCCAAGGGACGGTTGAAGCTTTCTTT.

The J gene is TRBJ1-1, the V gene TRBV5-1, with a tentative D call TRBD1 (5 bases). In germline, CDR1 is SGHRS, CDR2 YFSETQ. This CDR3 region has 14 residues. V dropped 3 bases and J dropped 5 bases, with 14 bases sitting between them. The CDR3 sequence is CASSYNPGGTEAFF. CDR3 coding DNA: TGCGCCAGCAGCTACAATCCCGGGGGGACTGAAGCTTTCTTT. Full variable domain (missing parts from reference TRBV5-1 and TRBJ1-1): KAGVTQTPRYLIKTRGQQVTLSCSPISGHRSVSWYQQTPGQGLQFLFEYFSETQRNKGNFPGRFSGRQFSNSRSEMNVSTLELGDSALYLCASSYNPGGTEAFFGQGTRLTVV.